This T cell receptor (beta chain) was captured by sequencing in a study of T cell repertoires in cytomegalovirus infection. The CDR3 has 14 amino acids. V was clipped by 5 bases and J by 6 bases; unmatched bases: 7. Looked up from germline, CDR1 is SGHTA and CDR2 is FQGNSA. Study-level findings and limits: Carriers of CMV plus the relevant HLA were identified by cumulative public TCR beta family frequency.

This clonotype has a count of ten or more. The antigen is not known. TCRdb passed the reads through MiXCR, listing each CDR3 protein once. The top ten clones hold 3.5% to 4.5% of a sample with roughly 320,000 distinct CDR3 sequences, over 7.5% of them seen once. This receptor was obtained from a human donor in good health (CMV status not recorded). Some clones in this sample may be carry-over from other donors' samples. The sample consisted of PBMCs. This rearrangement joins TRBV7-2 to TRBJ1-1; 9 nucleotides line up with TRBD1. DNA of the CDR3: TGTGCCAGCAGCCCGGGACAGGGAGCGTCTGAAGCTTTCTTT. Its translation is CASSPGQGASEAFF. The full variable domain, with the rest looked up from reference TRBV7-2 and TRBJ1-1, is GAGVSQSPSNKVTEKGKDVELRCDPISGHTALYWYRQSLGQGLEFLIYFQGNSAPDKSGLPSDRFSAERTGGSVSTLTIQRTQQEDSAVYLCASSPGQGASEAFFGQGTRLTVV.